This TCR beta chain comes out of a study of blood T cell repertoires in COVID-19. Study-wide context: There were acute and convalescent COVID-19 samples, and they came from the United States, Italy and Spain.

This clone was counted once. The assay was immunoSEQ multiplex PCR, and TCRdb's table has in-frame clones only and misses some. The data hold approximately 68,000 clones, with about 81% observed a single time. V shed 0 bases and J shed 0 bases, with 9 bases lying between them. The CDR3 has 16 residues. From germline, CDR1 is LGHNA and CDR2 YNFKEQ. Input material: peripheral blood. The V gene is TRBV4-2, the J gene TRBJ1-3, with no clear D. This TCR was recovered from a human donor in a cohort sampled during active COVID-19. The CDR3 region is CASSQERGSSGNTIYF. The CDR3 DNA reads as TGTGCCAGCAGCCAAGAGCGGGGAAGCTCTGGAAACACCATATATTTT.